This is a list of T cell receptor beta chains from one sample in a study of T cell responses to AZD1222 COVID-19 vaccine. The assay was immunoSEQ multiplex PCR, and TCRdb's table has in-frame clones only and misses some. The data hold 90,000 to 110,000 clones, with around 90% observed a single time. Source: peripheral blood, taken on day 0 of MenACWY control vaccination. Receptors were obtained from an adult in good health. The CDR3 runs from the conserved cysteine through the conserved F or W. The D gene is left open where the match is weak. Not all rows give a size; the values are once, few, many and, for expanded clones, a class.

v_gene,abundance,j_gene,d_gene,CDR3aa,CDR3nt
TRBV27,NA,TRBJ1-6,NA,CASTLRRGNNSPLHF,TGTGCCAGCACCTTACGAAGGGGGAATAATTCACCCCTCCACTTT
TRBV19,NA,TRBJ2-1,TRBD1,CASMRGTAYNEQFF,TGTGCCAGTATGAGGGGGACAGCCTACAATGAGCAGTTCTTC
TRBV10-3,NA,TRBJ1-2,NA,CAISEYRDGGYTF,TGTGCCATCAGTGAGTACAGGGACGGGGGCTACACCTTC
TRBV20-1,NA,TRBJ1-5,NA,CSATDIYSNQPQHF,TGCAGTGCTACTGACATCTATAGCAATCAGCCCCAGCATTTT
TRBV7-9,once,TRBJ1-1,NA,CASSARRNTEAFF,TGTGCCAGCAGCGCCCGGAGGAACACTGAAGCTTTCTTT
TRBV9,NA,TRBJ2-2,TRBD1,CASSMGQGANGELFF,TGTGCCAGCAGCATGGGACAGGGGGCAAACGGGGAGCTGTTTTTT
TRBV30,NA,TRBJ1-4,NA,CAWSFDSTVGKLFF,TGTGCCTGGAGTTTCGACAGCACGGTCGGAAAACTGTTTTTT
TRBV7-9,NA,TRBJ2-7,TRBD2,CASSSRVAGSYEQYF,TGTGCCAGCTCTTCAAGGGTAGCGGGTTCCTACGAGCAGTACTTC
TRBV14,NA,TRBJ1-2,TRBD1,CASRAGTGFGYTF,TGTGCCAGCAGGGCCGGGACAGGGTTTGGCTACACCTTC
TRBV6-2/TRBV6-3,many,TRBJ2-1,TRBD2,CASSQSGGSYNEQFF,TGTGCCAGCAGCCAGAGCGGGGGGTCTTACAATGAGCAGTTCTTC
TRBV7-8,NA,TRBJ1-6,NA,CASSYGGGYNSPLHF,TGTGCCAGCAGCTACGGCGGCGGCTATAATTCACCCCTCCACTTT
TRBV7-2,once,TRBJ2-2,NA,CASSPILIPGLINTGELFF,TGTGCCAGCAGCCCCATCTTAATACCGGGACTCATAAACACCGGGGAGCTGTTTTTT
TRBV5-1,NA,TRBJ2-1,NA,CASSLDGTHNEQFF,TGCGCCAGCAGCTTGGACGGGACACACAATGAGCAGTTCTTC
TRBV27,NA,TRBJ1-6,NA,CASSWVYKEAPLHF,TGTGCCAGCAGTTGGGTATATAAGGAGGCACCCCTCCACTTT
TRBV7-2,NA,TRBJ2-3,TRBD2,CASSLQAGGLDTQYF,TGTGCCAGCAGCTTACAAGCGGGGGGGCTCGATACGCAGTATTTT
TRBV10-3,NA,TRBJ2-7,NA,CAISAAAGANYEQYF,TGTGCCATCAGTGCCGCCGCGGGGGCGAACTACGAGCAGTACTTC
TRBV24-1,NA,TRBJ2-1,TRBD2,CATSDRTSGYNEQFF,TGTGCCACCAGTGATCGGACTAGCGGCTACAATGAGCAGTTCTTC
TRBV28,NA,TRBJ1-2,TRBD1,CASSPGQGAPGYTF,TGTGCCAGCAGCCCCGGACAGGGGGCGCCTGGCTACACCTTC
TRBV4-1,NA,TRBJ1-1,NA,CASRGPTEAFF,TGCGCCAGCAGGGGACCCACTGAAGCTTTCTTT
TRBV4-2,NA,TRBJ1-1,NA,CASSQESNEAFF,TGTGCCAGCAGCCAAGAGTCGAATGAAGCTTTCTTT
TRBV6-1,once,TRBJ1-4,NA,CASSDPRGLNEKLFF,TGTGCCAGCAGTGACCCCAGGGGCTTAAATGAAAAACTGTTTTTT
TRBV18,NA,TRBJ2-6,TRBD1,CASSPLQGQGLGANVLTF,TGTGCCAGCTCACCCCTCCAAGGACAGGGATTAGGGGCCAACGTCCTGACTTTC
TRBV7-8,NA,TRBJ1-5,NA,CASSLYPGRNQPQHF,TGTGCCAGCAGCTTATATCCCGGGAGGAATCAGCCCCAGCATTTT
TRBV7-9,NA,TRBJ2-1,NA,CASSWDLNEQFF,TGTGCCAGCAGCTGGGACCTTAATGAGCAGTTCTTC
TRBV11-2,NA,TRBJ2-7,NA,CASSPGSGPYEQYF,TGTGCCAGCAGCCCCGGGTCAGGGCCCTACGAGCAGTACTTC
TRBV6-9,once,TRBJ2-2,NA,CASRRLQGNTGELFF,TGTGCCAGCAGGAGACTACAGGGGAACACCGGGGAGCTGTTTTTT
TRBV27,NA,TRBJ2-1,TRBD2,CASSFLGGTSGSINEQFF,TGTGCCAGCAGTTTCCTCGGGGGGACTAGCGGAAGCATCAATGAGCAGTTCTTC
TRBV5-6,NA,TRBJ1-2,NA,CASSLGRNYGYTF,TGTGCCAGCAGCTTGGGACGGAACTATGGCTACACCTTC
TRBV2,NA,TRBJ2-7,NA,CAIIGDGPYEQYF,TGTGCTATTATAGGGGACGGGCCCTACGAGCAGTACTTC
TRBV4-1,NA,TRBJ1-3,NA,CASSQVPEFSGNTIYF,TGCGCCAGCAGCCAAGTTCCGGAATTCTCTGGAAACACCATATATTTT
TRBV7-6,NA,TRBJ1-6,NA,CASSFRVDNSPLHF,TGTGCCAGCAGCTTCCGGGTGGATAATTCACCCCTCCACTTT
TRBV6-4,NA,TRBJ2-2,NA,CASSEGLNTGELFF,TGTGCCAGCAGTGAAGGGTTGAACACCGGGGAGCTGTTTTTT
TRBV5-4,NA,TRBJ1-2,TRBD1,CASSLADRGNGYTF,TGTGCCAGCAGCTTGGCCGACAGGGGAAATGGCTACACCTTC
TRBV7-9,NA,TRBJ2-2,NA,CASTRLDNTGELFF,TGTGCCAGCACCCGCTTGGACAACACCGGGGAGCTGTTTTTT
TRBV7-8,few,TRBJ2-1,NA,CASRNPSGWAAYNEQFF,TGTGCCAGCAGAAACCCTAGTGGGTGGGCGGCCTACAATGAGCAGTTCTTC
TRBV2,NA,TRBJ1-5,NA,CASSPEGGFSQPQHF,TGTGCCAGCAGCCCCGAGGGGGGTTTCAGTCAGCCCCAGCATTTT
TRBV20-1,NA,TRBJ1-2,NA,CSAEKTDGYTF,TGCAGTGCTGAGAAGACAGATGGCTACACCTTC
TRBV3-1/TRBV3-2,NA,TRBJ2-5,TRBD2,CASSQASGGAQETQYF,TGTGCCAGCAGCCAAGCTAGCGGGGGGGCCCAAGAGACCCAGTACTTC
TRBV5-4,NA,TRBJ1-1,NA,CASSLATRADTEAFF,TGTGCCAGCAGCTTGGCCACCAGGGCGGACACTGAAGCTTTCTTT
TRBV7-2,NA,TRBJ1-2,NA,CASSARGYSNYGYTF,TGTGCCAGCAGCGCCAGAGGGTATTCTAACTATGGCTACACCTTC
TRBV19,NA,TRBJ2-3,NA,CASSTRPRDTQYF,TGTGCCAGTAGTACGCGACCTCGAGATACGCAGTATTTT
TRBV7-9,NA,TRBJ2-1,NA,CASSPRLVGAVNEQFF,TGTGCCAGCAGCCCGAGACTAGTGGGGGCTGTGAATGAGCAGTTCTTC
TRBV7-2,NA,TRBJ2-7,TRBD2,CASSLDAGGPYEQYF,TGTGCCAGCAGCCTAGATGCGGGGGGGCCGTACGAGCAGTACTTC
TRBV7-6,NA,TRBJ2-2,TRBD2,CASSPPSGGDAGELFF,TGTGCCAGCAGCCCCCCCTCGGGAGGGGATGCCGGGGAGCTGTTTTTT
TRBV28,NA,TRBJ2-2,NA,CASSLLTRDTGELFF,TGTGCCAGCAGTTTACTCACCAGGGACACCGGGGAGCTGTTTTTT
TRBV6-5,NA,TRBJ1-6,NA,CASSRQLTGAPLHF,TGTGCCAGCAGTAGACAGCTCACCGGGGCACCCCTCCACTTT
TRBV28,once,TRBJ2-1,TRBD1,CASSSFGIGGDEQFF,TGTGCCAGCAGTTCCTTCGGGATAGGGGGCGATGAGCAGTTCTTC
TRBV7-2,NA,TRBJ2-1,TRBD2,CASTGGSSYNEQFF,TGTGCCAGCACCGGGGGGAGCTCCTACAATGAGCAGTTCTTC
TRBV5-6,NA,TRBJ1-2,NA,CASSFTDANYGYTF,TGTGCCAGCAGCTTCACAGACGCTAACTATGGCTACACCTTC
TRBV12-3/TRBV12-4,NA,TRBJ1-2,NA,CASSPPNAYGYTF,TGTGCCAGCAGTCCTCCCAACGCATATGGCTACACCTTC